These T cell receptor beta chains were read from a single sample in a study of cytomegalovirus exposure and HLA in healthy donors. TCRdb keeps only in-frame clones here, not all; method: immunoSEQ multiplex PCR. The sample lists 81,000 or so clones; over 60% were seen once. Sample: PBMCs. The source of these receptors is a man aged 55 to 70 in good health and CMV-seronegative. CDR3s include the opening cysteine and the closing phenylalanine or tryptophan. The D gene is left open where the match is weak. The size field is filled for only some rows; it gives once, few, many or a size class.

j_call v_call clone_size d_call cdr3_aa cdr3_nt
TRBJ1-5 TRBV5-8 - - CASSLRTGSNQPQHF TGTGCCAGCAGCTTAAGGACGGGGAGCAATCAGCCCCAGCATTTT
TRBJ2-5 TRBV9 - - CASSVEGHNQETQYF TGTGCCAGCAGCGTAGAGGGACACAACCAAGAGACCCAGTACTTC
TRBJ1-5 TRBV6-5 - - CASRPDRNQPQHF TGTGCCAGCAGACCCGACAGAAATCAGCCCCAGCATTTT
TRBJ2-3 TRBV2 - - CAILAGEGGDTQYF TGTGCCATCCTAGCAGGAGAGGGTGGAGATACGCAGTATTTT
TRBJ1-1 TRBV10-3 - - CAISESAGNMNTEAFF TGTGCCATCAGTGAGTCGGCAGGGAACATGAACACTGAAGCTTTCTTT
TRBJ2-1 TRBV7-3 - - CASSSQNYNEQFF TGTGCCAGCAGCTCACAGAATTACAATGAGCAGTTCTTC
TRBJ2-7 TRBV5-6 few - CASSPTGRYEQYF TGTGCCAGCAGCCCGACAGGCCGCTACGAGCAGTACTTC
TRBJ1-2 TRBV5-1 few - CASSPPGQSNYGYTF TGCGCCAGCAGTCCCCCGGGTCAGTCGAACTATGGCTACACCTTC
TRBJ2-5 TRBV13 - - CASSFTGGDQETQYF TGTGCCAGCAGCTTTACGGGGGGCGACCAAGAGACCCAGTACTTC
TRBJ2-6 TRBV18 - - CASSPTDYSGANVLTF TGTGCCAGCTCACCAACAGACTACTCTGGGGCCAACGTCCTGACTTTC
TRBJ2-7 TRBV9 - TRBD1 CASSAGGTGELFYEQYF TGTGCCAGCAGCGCCGGGGGGACAGGGGAACTCTTCTACGAGCAGTACTTC
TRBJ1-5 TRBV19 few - CATTSDLSLRGNQPQHF TGTGCCACCACCAGTGATTTGTCTCTGAGGGGCAATCAGCCCCAGCATTTT
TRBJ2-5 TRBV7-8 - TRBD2 CASSKGLWGETQYF TGTGCCAGCAGCAAGGGACTATGGGGGGAGACCCAGTACTTC
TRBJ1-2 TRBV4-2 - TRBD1 CASSQMDRGLGGYTF TGTGCCAGCAGCCAAATGGACAGGGGGCTGGGTGGCTACACCTTC
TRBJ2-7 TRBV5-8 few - CASSLEGGYEQYF TGTGCCAGCAGCTTGGAAGGGGGCTACGAGCAGTACTTC
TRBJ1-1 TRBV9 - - CASSGRPETEAFF TGTGCCAGCAGCGGTCGTCCGGAGACTGAAGCTTTCTTT
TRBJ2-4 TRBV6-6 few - CASSYPTDLAKNIQYF TGTGCCAGCAGTTACCCAACAGACCTAGCCAAAAACATTCAGTACTTC
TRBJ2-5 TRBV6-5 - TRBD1 CASSYSQGAQETQYF TGTGCCAGCAGTTACAGTCAGGGGGCTCAAGAGACCCAGTACTTC
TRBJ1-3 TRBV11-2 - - CASSYGPGGNTIYF TGTGCCAGCAGCTACGGGCCGGGGGGAAACACCATATATTTT
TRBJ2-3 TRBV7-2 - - CASSFSRPDTQYF TGTGCCAGCAGCTTCTCGCGGCCAGATACGCAGTATTTT
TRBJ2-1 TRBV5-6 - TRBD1 CASSIQGAIYNEQFF TGTGCCAGCAGCATTCAGGGGGCGATCTACAATGAGCAGTTCTTC
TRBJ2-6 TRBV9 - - CASSTGTSGANVLTF TGTGCCAGCAGCACAGGAACCTCTGGGGCCAACGTCCTGACTTTC
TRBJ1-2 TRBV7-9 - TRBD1 CSSSLGDSPNGYTF TGTTCCAGCAGCTTAGGGGACAGCCCCAATGGCTACACCTTC
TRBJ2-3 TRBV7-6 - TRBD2 CASSARTSGGTDTQYF TGTGCCAGCAGCGCCCGGACTAGCGGGGGAACAGATACGCAGTATTTT
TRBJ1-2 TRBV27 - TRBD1 CASSDRVYGYTF TGTGCCAGCAGTGACAGGGTTTATGGCTACACCTTC
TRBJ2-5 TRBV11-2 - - CASSLDDTYRDQETQYF TGTGCCAGCAGCTTAGATGACACCTACAGGGACCAAGAGACCCAGTACTTC